The 19 T cell receptor beta chains reported below all come from one sample, sequenced in a study of blood T cell repertoires in COVID-19. Assay: immunoSEQ multiplex PCR; the TCRdb copy retains only in-frame clones and omits some. The sample includes approximately 130,000 clones, 75% to 90% seen only once; the top ten take around 4%. Sequencing was performed on peripheral blood. These receptors all stem from a human donor in a cohort sampled during active COVID-19.

This chain uses TRBV28 with TRBJ2-3; D may be TRBD1 (6 bases). The V and J ends lost 6 bases and 1 base respectively, with 11 bases between them. Germline CDR1 is MDHEN and CDR2 is SYDVKM. This CDR3 is built from 14 residues. DNA of the CDR3: TGTGCCAGCAGCGGGACACCTCGCACAGATACGCAGTATTTT. Protein: CASSGTPRTDTQYF.

A single count supports this clone. For the CDR3, the DNA is TGCGCCAGCAGCTCCCTCCCGACTAGCGGGGGGGGGAATGAGCAGTTCTTC. Translated: CASSSLPTSGGGNEQFF. The V and J genes are TRBV5-1 and TRBJ2-1, with 14 bases aligning to TRBD2. Germline V gene sequence: CDR1 SGHRS, CDR2 YFSETQ. The CDR3 is made up of 17 amino acids. V lost 3 bases, J lost 7 bases, and 9 bases stayed unmatched.

V gene TRBV9 combines with J gene TRBJ1-1; 12 bases match TRBD1. The junction had 7 bases not matched to a gene; V was cut back by 6 bases and J by 7 bases. The CDR3 is 14 amino acids. Germline values: CDR1 SGDLS, CDR2 YYNGEE. CDR3 residues: CASTVGQGAVEAFF. The CDR3 DNA reads as TGTGCCAGCACCGTGGGACAGGGGGCTGTTGAAGCTTTCTTT. The whole variable domain, filled in from reference TRBV9 and TRBJ1-1, reads DSGVTQTPKHLITATGQRVTLRCSPRSGDLSVYWYQQSLDQGLQFLIQYYNGEERAKGNILERFSAQQFPDLHSELNLSSLELGDSALYFCASTVGQGAVEAFFGQGTRLTVV.

This clone showed up just once. CDR3: CASSFRGERDTQYF. In DNA form, the CDR3 reads TGTGCCAGCAGCTTTCGGGGGGAGAGGGATACGCAGTATTTT. This chain uses TRBV7-2 with TRBJ2-3, with 7 bases matching TRBD2. The ends lost 3 bases at V and 6 bases at J; junction bases unmatched: 6. The germline V gene encodes CDR1 SGHTA and CDR2 FQGNSA. This CDR3 contains 14 residues.

This chain joins TRBV7-6 and TRBJ1-3; no firm D call. The CDR3 sequence is 13 residues long. Germline V gene lookup returns CDR1 SGHVS and CDR2 FNYEAQ. Trimming pared 6 bases from V and 4 bases from J, leaving 10 bases between. CDR3 sequence: CASSQTLGNTIYF. The CDR3 DNA reads as TGTGCCAGCAGTCAAACACTAGGAAACACCATATATTTT.

The gene calls are TRBV5-1 and TRBJ1-4; D ambiguous. The CDR3 runs 14 residues. Germline loops: CDR1 SGHRS, CDR2 YFSETQ. Trimming cost V 3 bases and J 0 bases, with 6 bases left between them. In DNA, the CDR3 is TGCGCCAGCAGCTCGGGAACAACTAATGAAAAACTGTTTTTT. As protein: CASSSGTTNEKLFF.

This clone has just a few counts. The V and J genes are TRBV7-2 and TRBJ2-2; perhaps TRBD2 as D (6 bases). V gave up 8 bases and J gave up 5 bases, with 18 bases separating them. The germline CDR1 and CDR2 sequences are SGHTA and FQGNSA. The CDR3 has 15 residues. The CDR3 loop is CASHEGGAATGELFF. CDR3 nucleotides: TGTGCCAGCCATGAAGGAGGGGCTGCGACCGGGGAGCTGTTTTTT.

This chain connects TRBV6-2 or TRBV6-3 to TRBJ2-2, with a tentative D call TRBD2 (5 bases). The CDR3 is 13 residues long. In germline, CDR1 is MNHEY, CDR2 SVGEGT. V lost 0 bases and J 8 bases, leaving 7 bases between the germline ends. The CDR3 DNA is TGTGCCAGCAGTTACTCCACGGGGGGGGAGCTGTTTTTT. It translates to CASSYSTGGELFF.

CDR3 DNA: TGTGCCAGCAGCCAAGGACAGGGGGCATCGAATGGCTACACCTTC. Its protein product is CASSQGQGASNGYTF. V is TRBV3-1 (or the pseudogene TRBV3-2) and J is TRBJ1-2; 10 bases align to TRBD1. With V trimmed by 1 base and J by 6 bases, 5 bases remained unmatched. Looked up from germline, CDR1 is LGHDT and CDR2 is YNNKEL (reference sequence). The CDR3 contains 15 residues.

This clone was seen only once. The chain uses TRBV3-1 (or the pseudogene TRBV3-2) and TRBJ1-5; D is ambiguous. CDR1 is LGHDT, CDR2 YNNKEL, per germline (reference sequence). V lost 1 base and J 2 bases, leaving 9 bases between the germline ends. CDR3 size: 15 residues. CDR3 sequence (DNA): TGTGCCAGCAGCCAAGCTCCAGGTGGCAATCAGCCCCAGCATTTT. Protein product: CASSQAPGGNQPQHF.

This clone was recorded once. The V call is TRBV6-5, the J call TRBJ1-3, with D perhaps TRBD1 (6 bases). Germline CDR1 and CDR2: MNHEY and SVGAGI. Trimming removed 10 bases from V and 0 bases from J, with 10 bases in between. This CDR3 comprises 13 residues. Here the CDR3 reads CATGTSSGNTIYF. The CDR3 DNA follows: TGTGCCACCGGGACATCCTCTGGAAACACCATATATTTT.

The chain combines TRBV7-2 with TRBJ2-7; TRBD1 matches at 9 bases. The CDR3 consists of 13 residues. The germline V gene has CDR1 SGHTA and CDR2 FQGNSA. Losses at the gene ends were 5 bases for V and 4 bases for J; bases not matched to a gene: 3. The DNA for the CDR3 is TGTGCCAGCAGCACCGACAGGGGGTACGAGCAGTACTTC. It is translated as CASSTDRGYEQYF.

The gene calls are TRBV7-6 and TRBJ1-2, with D possibly matching TRBD1 (5 bases). V was pared by 1 base and J by 0 bases, with 9 bases between. Germline CDR1 SGHVS, CDR2 FNYEAQ. This CDR3 has 15 amino acids. CDR3 loop: CASSLGDRANYGYTF. In DNA, the CDR3 is TGTGCCAGCAGCTTAGGCGACAGAGCTAACTATGGCTACACCTTC.

This chain links TRBV5-6 with TRBJ2-1; D possibly corresponds to TRBD1 (6 bases). Germline V CDR1 and CDR2: SGHDT, YYEEEE. This CDR3 is built from 13 residues. Trimming took 4 bases from V and 5 from J, leaving 10 bases between them. The CDR3 sequence: CASSRWGHNEQFF. In DNA, the CDR3 is TGTGCCAGCAGCCGTTGGGGGCACAATGAGCAGTTCTTC.

A note on this clone: One end of the junction is discordant with germline, which a read error may explain. The CDR3 is CASSQDGTGLSF. DNA of the CDR3: TGCGCCAGCAGCCAAGATGGCACAGGGCTTTCCTTC. V usage is TRBV4-3 and J usage is TRBJ1-2; weak D call: TRBD1 (6 bases). The CDR3 covers 12 residues. Looked up from germline, CDR1 is LGHNA and CDR2 is YSLEER.

The gene calls are TRBV25-1 and TRBJ1-4; D perhaps matches TRBD1 (6 bases). Germline lookup yields CDR1 MGHDK and CDR2 SYGVNS. The ends were cut back, 2 bases at V and 8 bases at J, with 15 bases in the middle. The CDR3 length is 15 residues. CDR3 region: CASSESGGAGEKLFF. CDR3 bases: TGTGCCAGCAGTGAAAGCGGGGGGGCTGGGGAAAAACTGTTTTTT.

The chain is built from TRBV20-1 and TRBJ2-5; 9 nucleotides match TRBD2. CDR3 size: 16 residues. V lost 3 bases, J lost 1 base, and 9 bases stayed unmatched. Germline loops: CDR1 DFQATT, CDR2 SNEGSKA (reference sequence). CDR3 protein: CSASQRSGSRQETQYF. DNA for the CDR3: TGCAGTGCTAGTCAACGTAGCGGGAGTCGCCAAGAGACCCAGTACTTC.

The count of this clone is one. The V and J genes are TRBV4-1 and TRBJ2-5, with D perhaps matching TRBD2 (5 bases). Trimming pared 3 bases from V and 9 bases from J, leaving 17 bases between. This CDR3 contains 14 residues. CDR1 and CDR2 from the germline V gene are MGHRA and YSYEKL. The CDR3 DNA follows: TGCGCCAGCAGCCAGCTTGGACCGGGGTTGGCCCAGTACTTC. Protein product: CASSQLGPGLAQYF.

CDR3 DNA: TGTGCCAGTAACCTAGGAAGAGTCCCAGGGGTGAACACTGAAGCTTTCTTT. As protein: CASNLGRVPGVNTEAFF. The rearrangement joins TRBV19 to TRBJ1-1; maybe TRBD1 (6 bases). The CDR3 sequence is 17 residues long. The V and J ends lost 7 bases and 0 bases respectively, with 21 bases between them. Germline CDR1 reads LNHDA; CDR2 reads SQIVND (reference sequence).